The clone carrying this T cell receptor (beta chain) appeared many times. Its antigen is as yet unknown. The sample originates from a study of Graves' ophthalmopathy and Graves' hyperthyroidism. The CDR3 consists of 14 residues. Trimming left V 1 base short and J 7 bases short, with 11 bases between. Germline V gives CDR1 LGHDT, CDR2 YNNKEL (reference sequence). Overall study findings and caveats: Blood also held most thyroid clonotypes expanded above 0.001 frequency. With a specificity of about 75% and a sensitivity of 70% to 71%, the model predicted ophthalmopathy progression.

From RNA, the CDR3 regions of TCR beta chains were amplified and sequenced. After a first-round RT-PCR with HTBI primers, a second-round multiplex PCR was run. TCRdb reprocessed the multiplex PCR reads with MiXCR, giving one entry per CDR3 protein. The sample holds about 39,000 distinct CDR3 sequences, approximately 46% seen once. The sequence came from an adult woman with stable Graves' hyperthyroidism. Sequenced: peripheral blood. The rearrangement links TRBV3-1 to TRBJ1-5; no definite D call. The CDR3 nucleotides are TGTGCCAGCAGCCAAGTAGGAGTGAGGCAGCCCCAGCATTTT. As protein: CASSQVGVRQPQHF. Using reference TRBV3-1 and TRBJ1-5 for the parts outside the CDR3, the full variable domain is DTAVSQTPKYLVTQMGNDKSIKCEQNLGHDTMYWYKQDSKKFLKIMFSYNNKELIINETVPNRFSPKSPDKAHLNLHINSLELGDSAVYFCASSQVGVRQPQHFGDGTRLSIL.